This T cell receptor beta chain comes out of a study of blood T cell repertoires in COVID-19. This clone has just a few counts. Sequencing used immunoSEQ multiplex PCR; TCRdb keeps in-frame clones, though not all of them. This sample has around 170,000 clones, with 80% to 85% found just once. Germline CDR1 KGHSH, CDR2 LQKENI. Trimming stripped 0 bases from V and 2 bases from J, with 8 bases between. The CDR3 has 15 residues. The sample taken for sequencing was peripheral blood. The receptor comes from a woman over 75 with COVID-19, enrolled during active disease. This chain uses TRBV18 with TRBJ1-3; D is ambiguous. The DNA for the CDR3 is TGTGCCAGCTCACCACCCCAGAGGACTGGAAACACCATATATTTT. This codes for CASSPPQRTGNTIYF.